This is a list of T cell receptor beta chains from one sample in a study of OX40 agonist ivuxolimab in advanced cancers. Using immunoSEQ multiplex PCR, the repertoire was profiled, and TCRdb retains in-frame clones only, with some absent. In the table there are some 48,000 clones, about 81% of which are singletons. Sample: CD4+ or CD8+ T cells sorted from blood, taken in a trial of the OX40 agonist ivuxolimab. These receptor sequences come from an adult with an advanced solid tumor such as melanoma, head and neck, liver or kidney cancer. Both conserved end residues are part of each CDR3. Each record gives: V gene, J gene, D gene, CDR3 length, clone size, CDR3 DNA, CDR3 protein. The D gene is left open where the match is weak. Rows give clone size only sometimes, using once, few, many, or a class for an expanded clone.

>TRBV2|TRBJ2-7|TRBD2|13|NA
TGTGCCAATGGACTAGCGGGCTCCTACGAGCAGTACTTC
CANGLAGSYEQYF
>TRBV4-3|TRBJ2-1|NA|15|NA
TGCGCCAGCAGCCAAGATATGAGCTCCTACAATGAGCAGTTCTTC
CASSQDMSSYNEQFF
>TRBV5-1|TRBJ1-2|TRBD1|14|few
TGCGCCAGCAGCTTGAGACAGGGTAACTATGGCTACACCTTC
CASSLRQGNYGYTF
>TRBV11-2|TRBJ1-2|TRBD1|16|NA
TGTGCCAGCAGCTTAGCGGGGACAGTCTCGAACTATGGCTACACCTTC
CASSLAGTVSNYGYTF
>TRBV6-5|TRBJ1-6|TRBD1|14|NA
TGTGCCAGCAGCGACAGGGAGAAGAATTCACCCCTCCACTTT
CASSDREKNSPLHF
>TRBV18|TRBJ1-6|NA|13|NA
TGTGCCAGCTCACCGAGAGGTGACTCACCCCTCCACTTT
CASSPRGDSPLHF
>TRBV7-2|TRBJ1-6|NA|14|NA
TGTGCCAGCAGCTTTGGCGTGGCTAATTCACCCCTCCACTTT
CASSFGVANSPLHF
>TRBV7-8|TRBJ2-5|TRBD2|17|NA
TGTGCCAGCAGCCTACCGGGTAGCGGGAGGGCCACAGAGACCCAGTACTTC
CASSLPGSGRATETQYF
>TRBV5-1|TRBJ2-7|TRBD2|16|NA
TGCGCCAGCAGCCTTCTGACTAGCGGGAGTTCCTACGAGCAGTACTTC
CASSLLTSGSSYEQYF
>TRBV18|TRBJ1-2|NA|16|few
TGTGCCAGCTCTTCGGGACGGATCTCGGCGAACTATGGCTACACCTTC
CASSSGRISANYGYTF
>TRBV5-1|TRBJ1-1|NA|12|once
TGCGCCAGCAGCTTGGCTGCAGGGCATCCTTTCTTT
CASSLAAGHPFF
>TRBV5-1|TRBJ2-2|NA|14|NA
TGCGCCAGCAGCTTAGGCCTAGCTACCGGGGAGCTGTTTTTT
CASSLGLATGELFF
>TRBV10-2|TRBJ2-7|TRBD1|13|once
TGCGCCAGCAGTGAAGGACAGGGCTACGAGCAGTACTTC
CASSEGQGYEQYF
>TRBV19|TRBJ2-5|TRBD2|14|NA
TGTGCCAGTAGTATGGGCGGGAGGGTGCAGACCCAGTACTTC
CASSMGGRVQTQYF
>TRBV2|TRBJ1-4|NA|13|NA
TGTGCCAGCACGGCAGGAATTAATGAAAAACTGTTTTTT
CASTAGINEKLFF
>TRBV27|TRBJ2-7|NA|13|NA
TGTGCCAGCAGTTTATCGGGGGGGCACGAGCAGTACTTC
CASSLSGGHEQYF
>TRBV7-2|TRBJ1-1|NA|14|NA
TGCGCCAGCAGCCAGTTCCCAGGGTACACTGAAGCTTTCTTT
CASSQFPGYTEAFF
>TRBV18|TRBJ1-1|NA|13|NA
TGTGCCAGCTCACCACAGGGGAACACTGAAGCTTTCTTT
CASSPQGNTEAFF
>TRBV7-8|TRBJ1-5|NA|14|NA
TGTGCCAGCAGCTCCTACATGGGCAATCAGCCCCAGCATTTT
CASSSYMGNQPQHF
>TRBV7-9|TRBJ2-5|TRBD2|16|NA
TGTGCCAGCGCGATAGCGGGCGCTCGATCAGGGGAGACCCAGTACTTC
CASAIAGARSGETQYF
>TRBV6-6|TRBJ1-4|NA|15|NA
TGTGCCAGCAGTTACCTCGATGCAACTAATGAAAAACTGTTTTTT
CASSYLDATNEKLFF
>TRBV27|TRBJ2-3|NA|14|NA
TGTGCCAGCACAGAGGTGGGCGACACAGATACGCAGTATTTT
CASTEVGDTDTQYF
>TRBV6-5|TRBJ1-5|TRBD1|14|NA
TGTGCCAGCCTCTGGGACAGGGAGAATCAGCCCCAGCATTTT
CASLWDRENQPQHF
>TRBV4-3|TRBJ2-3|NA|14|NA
TGCGCCAGCAGCCCGATCCAGGGGCGAGATACGCAGTATTTT
CASSPIQGRDTQYF
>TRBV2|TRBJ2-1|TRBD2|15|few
TGTGCCAGCGACACTAGCGGGAGCTGGGGAGATGAGCAGTTCTTC
CASDTSGSWGDEQFF
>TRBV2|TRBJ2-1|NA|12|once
TGTGCCAGCCGCCTATCAACGGATGAGCAGTTCTTC
CASRLSTDEQFF
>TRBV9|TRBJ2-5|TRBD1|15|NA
TGTGCCAGCAGCCGGGACAGTCACTCCTCAGAGACCCAGTACTTC
CASSRDSHSSETQYF
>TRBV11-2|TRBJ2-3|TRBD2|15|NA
TGTGCCAGCAGCTTCAGCGGGAACCCTGGGGATACGCAGTATTTT
CASSFSGNPGDTQYF
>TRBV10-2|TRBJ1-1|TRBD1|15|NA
TGCGCCAGCAGCCCGACGGGACAGGGAGGAACTGAAGCTTTCTTT
CASSPTGQGGTEAFF
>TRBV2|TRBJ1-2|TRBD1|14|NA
TGTGCCAGCAGTCTACCGGGACAGGGGCGCGGCTACACCTTC
CASSLPGQGRGYTF
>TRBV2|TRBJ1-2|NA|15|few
TGTGCCAGCAGTGATCCGGGGCGGTCTAGGTATGGCTACACCTTC
CASSDPGRSRYGYTF
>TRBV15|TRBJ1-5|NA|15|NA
TGTGCCACCAGCTCCGAGGGAGGCGGCAATCAGCCCCAGCATTTT
CATSSEGGGNQPQHF
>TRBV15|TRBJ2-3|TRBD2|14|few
TGTGCCACAGGGCCACTAGCGGGCACAGATACGCAGTATTTT
CATGPLAGTDTQYF
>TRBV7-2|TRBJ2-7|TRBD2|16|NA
TGTGCCAGCAGCTTAGCCGGGACTAGCGGGAGTAACGAGCAGTACTTC
CASSLAGTSGSNEQYF
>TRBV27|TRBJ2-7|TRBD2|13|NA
TGTGCCAGCAGTACGGGACTAGCCTACGAGCAGTACTTC
CASSTGLAYEQYF
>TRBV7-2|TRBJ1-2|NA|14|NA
TGTGCCAGCAGCTTATATCGGGAGTTTGGTGGCTACACCTTC
CASSLYREFGGYTF
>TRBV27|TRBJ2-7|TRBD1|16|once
TGTGCCAGCAGTTTCGGCCCGGGACAGGGGCTCTACGAGCAGTACTTC
CASSFGPGQGLYEQYF
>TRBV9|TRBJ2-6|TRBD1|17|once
TGTGCCAGCAGCGTTAGGACAGGGGGCACTGGGGCCAACGTCCTGACTTTC
CASSVRTGGTGANVLTF
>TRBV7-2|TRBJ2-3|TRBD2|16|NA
TGTGCCAGCAGCTCTCGGACTAGCGGGAGTACAGATACGCAGTATTTT
CASSSRTSGSTDTQYF
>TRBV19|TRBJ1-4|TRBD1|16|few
TGTGCCAGTAGTTGGGGGACCGGGACAGATAATGAAAAACTGTTTTTT
CASSWGTGTDNEKLFF
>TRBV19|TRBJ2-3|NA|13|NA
TGTGCCAGTAGTAACCGGGCTGGGGATACGCAGTATTTT
CASSNRAGDTQYF
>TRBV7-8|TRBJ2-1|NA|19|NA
TGTGCCAGCAGCCCCCCCTTGAGGTTTGGAGGGGGGTATCACAATGAGCAGTTCTTC
CASSPPLRFGGGYHNEQFF
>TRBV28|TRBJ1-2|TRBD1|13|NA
TGTGCCAGCAGTTTAGAGGGGGCATATGGCTACACCTTC
CASSLEGAYGYTF
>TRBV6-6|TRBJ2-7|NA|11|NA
TGTGCCAGCAGCAAAACCTACGAGCAGTACTTC
CASSKTYEQYF